The entry that follows covers one T cell receptor beta chain sequence. The antigen it binds to is not known. No much larger clonotype is one base removed from it; base qualities were not supplied. V is shortened by 4 bases, J by 4 bases, and the region joining them spans 10 bases. Based on the germline V gene, the CDR1 and CDR2 sequences are SGHTA and FQGNSA. The CDR3, cysteine through phenylalanine, is 13 amino acids long. This entry keeps only the CDR3 DNA: 39 bases, framed from base 1. The data were obtained in a study of Ad26.COV2.S vaccination and SARS-CoV-2 variants (dated by TCRdb to the early 2020s). At the level of the whole study: Vaccine-arm donors came from COV1001, a multicentre, randomized, double-blind, placebo-controlled phase I-IIa trial of Ad26.COV2.S in healthy adults. Ad26.COV2.S was administered intramuscularly at 5 x 10^10 or 1 x 10^11 viral particles, either as a single shot or as two shots given 56 days apart. TCRbeta repertoire sequencing was used to assess the specificity and breadth of SARS-CoV-2-reactive T cell receptors after Ad26.COV2.S vaccination. A total of approximately 30 samples were included in the TCR-sequenced set, comprising around 19 Ad26.COV2.S vaccine recipients, 5 placebo recipients and 8 SARS-CoV-2 convalescent individuals. Participants in the trial were split at random into five groups of five each, receiving low-dose or high-dose Ad26.COV2.S once or twice, or else placebo on both occasions. Investigators remained blinded to trial group allocation during experiments and outcome assessment.

The sample's treatment or condition, from its label and the paper: 15 to 20 received Ad26.COV2.S at low or high dose, single or two shots; five or six received placebo; per-sample allocation not given. Repertoires of vaccine and placebo recipients were sequenced from samples taken on day 63 after the first injection. In Cohort 1b, more than 20 adults aged 18-55 years were enrolled at a single site in Boston, USA, between 29 July and 7 August 2020. Ad26.COV2.S was a replication-incompetent adenovirus type 26 vector expressing a prefusion-stabilized SARS-CoV-2 spike protein from the original Wuhan strain. Broader findings and caveats from the paper: Vaccine and placebo recipients had comparable non-spike TCR breadth, which fits with the vaccine containing only spike. Ad26.COV2.S recipients had higher spike-specific TCR breadth than placebo recipients (P = 0.0014). According to the authors, total T cell responses may have been underestimated by the TCR breadth and depth analyses. Comparing responses between vaccine doses or regimens was not something the study was powered to do. After vaccination, spike-specific CD8+ and CD4+ T cell responses were reported to show substantial breadth.

The immunoSEQ Assay was the method used to sequence TCRbeta CDR3 regions. After extraction, genomic DNA underwent amplification by bias-controlled multiplex PCR, followed by high-throughput sequencing. The original pipeline was this. To quantify the absolute abundance of every unique TCRbeta CDR3 region, sequences were collapsed and filtered. T cell fraction was estimated by normalizing TCRbeta template counts to usable DNA, with usable DNA measured through amplification of reference genes found in all nucleated cells. Repertoire TCRs were annotated as SARS-CoV-2-specific by exact matching of V gene, CDR3 amino acid sequence and J gene to a known reactive TCR set. The reference SARS-CoV-2 TCR set came from MIRA and was filtered for enrichment in COVID-19-positive ImmuneCODE repertoires, removing public or cross-reactive TCRs. Based on the MIRA antigens, annotated TCRs were further analysed at the level of specific ORF or position within ORF. Breadth was defined as the number of annotated unique rearrangements divided by the total number of unique productive rearrangements, and depth was defined as the summed frequency of the annotated unique rearrangements. Two-sided Wilcoxon rank-sum tests were applied when comparing TCR breadth between groups. Imported from immuneACCESS, the table was reduced by TCRdb to in-frame sequences with V and J called. These copies leave out some clones; in studies compared against another copy, an unresolved V gene accounts for under half, and the cause of the remainder is not known. D and trimming come from the DNA, and the V and J calls and clone size come from that table. For this sample there are around 320,000 clones; roughly 86% appear just once. More than 1.5% of the sample is taken by the ten largest.

The chain is assembled from TRBV7-2 and TRBJ2-5, with TRBD2 tentatively as D gene (5 bases match). The sample was peripheral blood, taken in a trial of Ad26.COV2.S vaccine versus placebo. This receptor was taken from a person aged 18-65 years who received the Ad26.COV2.S COVID-19 vaccine or a placebo. Read as DNA, the sequence is TGTGCCAGCAGCTCCGACGAGGGAGAGACCCAGTACTTC. Its protein reads: CASSSDEGETQYF.